The entry below describes one T cell receptor (beta chain). This clonotype has a handful of counts. Its antigen has not been determined. It has no much larger one-base neighbor in the sample; base qualities were not kept. The V and J ends are trimmed by 6 bases and 4 bases, leaving 21 bases between them. The CDR3 has 16 amino acids, counting the end cysteine and phenylalanine. The CDR3 DNA has 48 bases and is translated from base 1. These data originate in a study of patients and donors after allogeneic stem cell transplantation (dated by TCRdb to the early 2020s). The protocol used for the library was RT-PCR. Sequencing used a NextSeq 550. The public reads were reanalyzed by TCRdb: fastp trimming at Q25, MiXCR alignment, in-frame beta chains only. Each CDR3 protein gets just one entry, which takes the most common genes and DNA from the rows behind it. In all, the sample holds around 200,000 distinct CDR3 sequences, and 38% of those were seen once. Jointly, the top ten make up 9.5% to 13% of the sample.

The sequencing sample was made of blood, either unsorted or a sorted T cell fraction (not recorded which). Recombination linked TRBV12-3 or TRBV12-4 to TRBJ1-2, with TRBD1 tentatively as D gene (6 bases match). The TCR originated in a human donor who was either an allogeneic HSCT recipient or a stem cell or donor lymphocyte infusion donor (not recorded which). It is not recorded whose cells these are; they may come from a transplant donor. CDR3 region: CASSYEPLGTPYGYTF. The nucleotide sequence is TGTGCCAGCAGCTACGAACCTTTAGGGACACCCTATGGCTACACCTTC.